Listed here are 11 T cell receptor beta chains from one sample, sequenced in a study of neoadjuvant anti-PD-1 for oral cavity cancer. Some clones are missing from TCRdb's copy, which holds only in-frame ones; the method was immunoSEQ multiplex PCR. The sample includes around 81,000 clones, around 80% of them seen just once. Source: PBMCs, taken before nivolumab (anti-PD-1) treatment. The source is a person aged 35-79 years with oral cavity squamous cell carcinoma.

The gene calls are TRBV5-6 and TRBJ2-7; TRBD2 matches at 7 bases. CDR3 length equals 15 residues. Trimming took 4 bases from V and 6 from J; bases not matched to a gene: 13. Germline-derived CDR1 and CDR2 are SGHDT and YYEEEE. The CDR3 spells CASSPEKAGRGEQYF. DNA for the CDR3: TGTGCCAGCAGCCCCGAAAAAGCGGGAAGAGGCGAGCAGTACTTC. Supplemented by reference TRBV5-6 and TRBJ2-7, the full variable domain reads DAGVTQSPTHLIKTRGQQVTLRCSPKSGHDTVSWYQQALGQGPQFIFQYYEEEERQRGNFPDRFSGHQFPNYSSELNVNALLLGDSALYLCASSPEKAGRGEQYFGPGTRLTVT.

The V and J genes are TRBV10-1 and TRBJ2-5; the D gene could be TRBD1 or TRBD2 (5 bases each). V dropped 0 bases and J dropped 1 base, with 9 bases sitting between them. The CDR3 runs 15 residues. The V gene's germline CDR1 is WNHNN and CDR2 SYGVQD (reference sequence). The CDR3 DNA reads TGCGCCAGCAGTGAGTCGGGACGGTCCCAAGAGACCCAGTACTTC. Amino acid sequence: CASSESGRSQETQYF.

The chain has TRBV30 and TRBJ2-5, with D unresolved. CDR1 GTSNPN and CDR2 SVGIG come from the germline V gene (reference sequence). This CDR3 has 12 amino acids. Trimming took 1 base from V and 5 from J, leaving 8 bases between them. CDR3 in amino acids: CAWSALMETQYF. CDR3 nucleotide sequence: TGTGCCTGGAGTGCACTAATGGAGACCCAGTACTTC.

J is TRBJ1-5 and V is TRBV19, with D possibly matching TRBD1 (5 bases). With 7 bases removed from V and 1 base from J, the gap between germline ends came to 8 bases. The CDR3 loop spans 13 amino acids. Germline V CDR1 and CDR2: LNHDA, SQIVND (reference sequence). In nucleotides, the CDR3 is TGTGCCAGTAAGGGGTCCAGCAATCAGCCCCAGCATTTT. Protein product: CASKGSSNQPQHF.

The V call is TRBV11-2, the J call TRBJ2-1, with 9 bases matching TRBD2. The junction had 7 bases not matched to a gene; V was cut back by 3 bases and J by 7 bases. The germline CDR1 and CDR2 sequences are SGHAT and FQNNGV. This CDR3 comprises 15 residues. CDR3 nucleotide sequence: TGTGCCAGCAGCTTTGGGCGGGGGGGGAAGAATGAGCAGTTCTTC. Residues: CASSFGRGGKNEQFF.

V usage is TRBV4-1 and J usage is TRBJ2-3; perhaps TRBD1 as D (5 bases). Trimming took off 3 bases at V and 4 bases at J, with 11 bases between the two ends. This CDR3 has 14 amino acids. Germline V gene data show CDR1 as MGHRA and CDR2 as YSYEKL. Written as DNA, the CDR3 is TGCGCCAGCAGCCAGGGGCCCCCCGCAGATACGCAGTATTTT. Translated: CASSQGPPADTQYF.

This clone was seen just once. An end of the junction differs from the germline gene, which may be a read error. The rearrangement uses TRBV9 and TRBJ2-3, with 9 bases fitting TRBD2. Germline V gene data show CDR1 as SGDLS and CDR2 as YYNGEE. The CDR3 covers 19 residues. The CDR3 DNA reads as TGTGCCAGCAGCTTCCGGGCGGGAGGGCCAACTACCACCACAAATACGCAGTATTTT. Residues: CASSFRAGGPTTTTNTQYF.

The J gene is TRBJ2-7, the V gene TRBV6-1, with TRBD2 as a possible D gene (5 bases). V gave up 5 bases and J gave up 5 bases, with 7 bases separating them. CDR1 MNHNS and CDR2 SASEGT come from the germline V gene. This CDR3 comprises 11 residues. CDR3 protein: CASSWGDEQYF. In DNA, the CDR3 is TGTGCCAGCAGTTGGGGAGACGAGCAGTACTTC.

The chain has TRBV5-1 and TRBJ2-3, with D perhaps given as TRBD1 or TRBD2 (7 bases each). The V end was cut by 2 bases, the J end by 6 bases, with 13 bases between. Germline loops: CDR1 SGHRS, CDR2 YFSETQ. The CDR3 runs to 14 residues. CDR3 loop: CASSFAGGDDTQYF. CDR3 in DNA: TGCGCCAGCAGCTTTGCAGGGGGGGACGATACGCAGTATTTT.

The CDR3 bases are TGTGCCAGCAGTTTGCCGGGTGAGCAGTACTTC. Its translation is CASSLPGEQYF. The chain joins TRBV7-9 to TRBJ2-7; D gene unclear. Trimming shortened V by 6 bases and J by 7 bases, and 10 bases separated the two germline ends. CDR3 length: 11 residues. Germline lookup yields CDR1 SEHNR and CDR2 FQNEAQ (reference sequence).

The chain couples TRBV29-1 to TRBJ2-2; D not resolved. This CDR3 has 13 amino acids. Trimming left V 4 bases short and J 6 bases short, with 12 bases between. Germline CDR1 SQVTM, CDR2 ANQGSEA. In DNA form, the CDR3 reads TGCAGCGTTGCCGATCGCGAGCCCGGGGAGCTGTTTTTT. Protein: CSVADREPGELFF.